One TCR beta chain is described in this entry. Data came from immunoSEQ multiplex PCR; TCRdb stores just in-frame clones and leaves some out. The sample lists about 60,000 clones; around 90% were seen once. These data are taken from a study of blood T cell repertoires in COVID-19. The V and J ends lost 5 bases and 8 bases respectively, with 12 bases between them. Germline V CDR1 and CDR2: LNHDA, SQIVND (reference sequence). The CDR3 length is 12 residues. This chain uses TRBV19 with TRBJ1-2; D unclear. This receptor was taken from a man in his sixties with acute or convalescent COVID-19. The specimen sequenced was peripheral blood. The CDR3 loop reads CASSLSEHGYTF. The CDR3 DNA is TGTGCCAGTAGTCTCAGTGAACACGGCTACACCTTC.